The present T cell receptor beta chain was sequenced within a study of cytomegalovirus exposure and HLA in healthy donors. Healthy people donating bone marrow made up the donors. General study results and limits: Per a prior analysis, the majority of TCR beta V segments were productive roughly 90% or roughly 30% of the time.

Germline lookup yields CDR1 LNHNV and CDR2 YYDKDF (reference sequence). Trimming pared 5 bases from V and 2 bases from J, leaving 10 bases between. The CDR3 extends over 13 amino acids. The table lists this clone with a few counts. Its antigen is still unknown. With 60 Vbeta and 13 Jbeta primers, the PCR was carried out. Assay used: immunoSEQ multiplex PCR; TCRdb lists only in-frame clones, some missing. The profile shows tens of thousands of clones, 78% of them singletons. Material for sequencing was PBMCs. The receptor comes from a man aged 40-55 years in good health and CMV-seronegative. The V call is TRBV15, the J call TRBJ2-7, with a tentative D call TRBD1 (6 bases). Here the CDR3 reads CATSETGTYEQYF. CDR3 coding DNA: TGTGCCACCAGCGAGACAGGCACCTACGAGCAGTACTTC. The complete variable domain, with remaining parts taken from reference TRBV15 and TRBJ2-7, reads DAMVIQNPRYQVTQFGKPVTLSCSQTLNHNVMYWYQQKSSQAPKLLFHYYDKDFNNEADTPDNFQSRRPNTSFCFLDIRSPGLGDTAMYLCATSETGTYEQYFGPGTRLTVT.